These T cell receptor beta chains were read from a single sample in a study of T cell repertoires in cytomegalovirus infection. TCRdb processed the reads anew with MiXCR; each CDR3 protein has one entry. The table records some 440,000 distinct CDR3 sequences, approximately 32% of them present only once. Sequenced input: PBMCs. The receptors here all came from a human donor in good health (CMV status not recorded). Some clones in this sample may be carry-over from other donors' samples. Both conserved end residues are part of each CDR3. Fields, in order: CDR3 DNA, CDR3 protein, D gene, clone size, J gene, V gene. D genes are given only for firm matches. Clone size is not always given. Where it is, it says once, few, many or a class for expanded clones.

TGTGCCACAACTAGGGACAGTCCCAATTCACCCCTCCACTTT CATTRDSPNSPLHF TRBD1 NA TRBJ1-6 TRBV2
TGTGCCAGCACCCACTGGGGAACCTCGTCTGGAAACACCATATATTTT CASTHWGTSSGNTIYF NA few TRBJ1-3 TRBV5-6
TGTGCCAGCAGCTTAGCGATGAGCGGGATGGGGAATACGCAGTATTTT CASSLAMSGMGNTQYF TRBD2 many TRBJ2-3 TRBV7-2
TGTGCCAGCAGCTTCCCCGAAGCTTTCTTT CASSFPEAFF NA few TRBJ1-1 TRBV11-2
TGCAGTGCTAGAACGGATTATAGCAATCAGCCCCAGCATTTT CSARTDYSNQPQHF NA NA TRBJ1-5 TRBV20-1
TGTGCCAGCACGACCTCGACAGGGTCCTACGAGCAGTACTTC CASTTSTGSYEQYF TRBD1 many TRBJ2-7 TRBV7-2
TGTGCCAGCAGCACTCACAGTGACGGGTTAGAAAAACTGTTTTTT CASSTHSDGLEKLFF NA few TRBJ1-4 TRBV7-4
TGCAGTGCTGGCGGGAGGACCGCCGATACGCAGTATTTT CSAGGRTADTQYF TRBD2 NA TRBJ2-3 TRBV20-1
TGTGCCAGCAGCTTAAGAGGGATGCACAATGAGCAGTTCTTC CASSLRGMHNEQFF NA NA TRBJ2-1 TRBV5-8
TGTGCCAGCAGCTTAGATGGGTCAGGGGCAGGACAGCCCCAGCATTTT CASSLDGSGAGQPQHF NA few TRBJ1-5 TRBV7-8